This T cell receptor (beta chain) was captured in a study of identical twins (dated by TCRdb to about 2016). About the full investigation: To test whether fetal clonotypes persist, this study deep-sequenced TCR alpha and beta repertoires from monozygotic twins, from unrelated adults of various ages, and from cord blood. Replicate twin experiments were performed at different times using different library preparation protocols to rule out contamination. Overall study results and their limits: Zero-insertion analyses could be partly confounded by invariant T cells such as MAIT and iNKT, although diverse VJ usage argued against such confounding for most clonotypes. Because the same donors could not be followed over many years, conclusions were based on cross-sectional statistical analysis. Abundant cord blood beta clonotypes had fewer insertions, young adult naive repertoires showed a similar but weaker trend, and memory repertoires showed no such trend. Out-of-frame TCR alpha sequences shared between twins showed an excess of low generation-probability sequences compared with coincidental sharing between unrelated individuals. In monozygotic twins, out-of-frame TCR alpha sharing was systematically underestimated by recombination models, although the models agreed with sharing between unrelated individuals. Excess twin sharing in beta out-of-frame sequences was weaker because fewer shared sequences lowered the signal-to-noise ratio.

CDR3 length: 16 amino acids, cysteine to phenylalanine. Only the CDR3 DNA stays, 48 bases, in frame from base 1. Reading the germline V gene gives CDR1 MDHEN and CDR2 SYDVKM. The junction shows trimming of 4 bases on V and 5 bases on J, plus 18 bases between the germline ends. Libraries came from 5' RACE. Sequencing relied on an Illumina HiSeq 2000. Template switching added a universal primer binding site, and the final cDNA carried a unique molecular identifier that allowed TCR cDNA molecules to be counted accurately. Specific primers in the conserved constant-segment region were used to synthesize first-strand cDNA for TCR alpha and beta chains. To control for contamination, every cDNA library was double barcoded, receiving both a SMART-Mk sample barcode and Illumina barcodes. TruSeq adapter sequences along with Illumina sample barcodes were introduced in two successive PCR steps. The TCR alpha and beta cDNA libraries were sequenced on the Illumina HiSeq platform using custom primers. Processing in the source paper ran as follows. Raw reads were processed with MiGEC to extract unique molecular identifiers, and MiXCR was used to determine CDR3 positions. Recombination models were inferred per individual with the repgenHMM and IGoR tools using an EM algorithm. The tcR package in R was used for shared clonotype analysis, with sharing normalized by the product of cloneset sizes. Out-of-frame nonproductive sequences were analyzed to study raw recombination free of thymic and clonal selection effects. The public reads were quality trimmed at Q25 with fastp and then assembled into clones with MiXCR by TCRdb, keeping productive beta chains. CDR3 protein duplicates are merged, each entry listing the most common genes and DNA. These V and J calls derive from TCRdb rather than the authors' analysis. The sample table contains 750,000 to 950,000 distinct CDR3 sequences; only one count was recorded for over 9% of them. 1.5% to 2% of the sample rests with the top ten.

Only healthy Caucasian donors were included. The twin cohort comprised three pairs of female monozygotic twins, all aged about 18 to 29 years. RNA for TCR libraries was isolated from peripheral blood mononuclear cells. This clonotype came up a few times. Its antigen remains unidentified. The sample holds no much larger clone one base away, and base qualities are not on file. A further study also used this sample, focusing on yellow fever vaccine responses in identical twins. The second study's paper adds: According to the authors, the vaccine-induced T cell response in identical twins seemed to be partly convergent and partly specific to each individual. The study precisely tracked vaccine-responding T cell clones in identical twins.

Material for sequencing was PBMCs. The receptor chain draws on TRBV28 and TRBJ1-5, with no confidently assigned D gene. The TCR originated in a woman aged 18-35 years in good health. The nucleotide sequence reads as follows: TGTGCCAGCAGTTCCTTCGCAGGTGTTAGGGATCAGCCCCAGCATTTT. Protein translation: CASSSFAGVRDQPQHF.